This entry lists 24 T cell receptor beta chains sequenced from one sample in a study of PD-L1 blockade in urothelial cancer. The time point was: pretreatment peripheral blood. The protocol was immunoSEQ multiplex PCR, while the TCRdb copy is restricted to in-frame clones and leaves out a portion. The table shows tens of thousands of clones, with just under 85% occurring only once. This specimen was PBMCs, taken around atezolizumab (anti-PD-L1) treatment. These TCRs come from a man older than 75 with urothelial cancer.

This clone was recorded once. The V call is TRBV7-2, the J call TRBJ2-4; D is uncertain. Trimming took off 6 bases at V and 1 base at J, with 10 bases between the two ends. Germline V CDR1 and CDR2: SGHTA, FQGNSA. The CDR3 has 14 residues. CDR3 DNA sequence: TGTGCCAGCAGTTCTGACATCGCCAAAAACATTCAGTACTTC. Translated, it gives CASSSDIAKNIQYF. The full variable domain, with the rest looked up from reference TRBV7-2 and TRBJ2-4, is GAGVSQSPSNKVTEKGKDVELRCDPISGHTALYWYRQSLGQGLEFLIYFQGNSAPDKSGLPSDRFSAERTGGSVSTLTIQRTQQEDSAVYLCASSSDIAKNIQYFGAGTRLSVL.

CDR3: CASRRQGEQSYEQYF. The DNA for the CDR3 is TGTGCCAGCAGACGACAGGGGGAACAATCCTACGAGCAGTACTTC. The V gene is TRBV5-5, the J gene TRBJ2-7, with 9 nucleotides matching TRBD1. With 5 bases clipped from V and 1 base from J, the junction kept 7 bases outside the gene matches. The CDR3 loop spans 15 amino acids. Germline CDR1 reads SGHKS; CDR2 reads YYEKEE (reference sequence).

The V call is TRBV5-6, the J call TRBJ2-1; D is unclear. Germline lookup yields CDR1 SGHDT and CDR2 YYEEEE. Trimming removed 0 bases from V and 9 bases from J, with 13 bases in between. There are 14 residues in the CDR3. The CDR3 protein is CASSLGDKHSEQFF. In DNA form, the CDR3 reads TGTGCCAGCAGCTTGGGTGACAAACACAGTGAGCAGTTCTTC.

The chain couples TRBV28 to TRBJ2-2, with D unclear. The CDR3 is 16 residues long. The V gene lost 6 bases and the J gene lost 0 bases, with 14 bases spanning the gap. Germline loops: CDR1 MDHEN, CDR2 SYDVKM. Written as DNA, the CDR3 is TGTGCCAGCAGCCCTGACTCGCCTGCGAACACCGGGGAGCTGTTTTTT. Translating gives CASSPDSPANTGELFF.

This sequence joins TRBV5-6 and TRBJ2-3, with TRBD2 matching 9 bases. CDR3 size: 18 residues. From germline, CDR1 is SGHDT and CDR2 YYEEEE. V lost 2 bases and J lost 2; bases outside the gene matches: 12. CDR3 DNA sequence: TGTGCCAGCAGCTTTTGGGCGGGAGGGCCGGGGGTCACAGATACGCAGTATTTT. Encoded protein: CASSFWAGGPGVTDTQYF.

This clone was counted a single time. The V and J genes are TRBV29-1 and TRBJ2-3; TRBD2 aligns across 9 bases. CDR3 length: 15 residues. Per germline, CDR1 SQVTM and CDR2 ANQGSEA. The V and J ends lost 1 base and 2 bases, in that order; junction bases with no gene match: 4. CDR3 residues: CSVEGAGGHTDTQYF. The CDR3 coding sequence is TGCAGCGTTGAAGGAGCGGGAGGCCACACAGATACGCAGTATTTT.

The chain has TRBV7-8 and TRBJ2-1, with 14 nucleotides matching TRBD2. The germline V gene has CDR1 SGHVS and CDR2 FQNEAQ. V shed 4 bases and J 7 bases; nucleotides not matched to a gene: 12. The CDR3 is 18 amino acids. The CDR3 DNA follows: TGTGCCAGCAGCTCACGAGGCGGGACTAGCGGGAGTGTAAATGAGCAGTTCTTC. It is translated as CASSSRGGTSGSVNEQFF.

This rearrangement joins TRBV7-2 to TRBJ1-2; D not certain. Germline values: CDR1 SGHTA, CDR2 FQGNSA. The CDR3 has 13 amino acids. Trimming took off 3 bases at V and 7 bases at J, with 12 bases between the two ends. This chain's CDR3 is CASSFPGFVGYTF. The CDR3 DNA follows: TGTGCCAGCAGCTTTCCGGGGTTTGTTGGCTACACCTTC.

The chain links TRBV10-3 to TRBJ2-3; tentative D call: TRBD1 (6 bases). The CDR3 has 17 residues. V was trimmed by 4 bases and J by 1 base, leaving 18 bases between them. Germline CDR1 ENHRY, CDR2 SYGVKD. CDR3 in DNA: TGTGCCATCAGTGGGGGAACAGGGAAGGTGGGCACAGATACGCAGTATTTT. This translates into CAISGGTGKVGTDTQYF.

The CDR3 spells CASSQEWATNQPQHF. The CDR3 DNA sequence: TGCGCCAGCAGCCAAGAATGGGCAACCAATCAGCCCCAGCATTTT. The genes are TRBV4-1 and TRBJ1-5; D gene ambiguous. The V gene lost 0 bases and the J gene lost 3 bases, with 9 bases spanning the gap. This CDR3 spans 15 amino acids. Germline CDR1 is MGHRA and CDR2 is YSYEKL.

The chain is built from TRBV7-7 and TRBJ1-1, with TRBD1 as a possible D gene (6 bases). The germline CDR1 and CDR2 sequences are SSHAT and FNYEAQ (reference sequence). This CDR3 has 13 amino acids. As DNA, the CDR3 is TGTGCGATACACAGGGTAGGGGACACTGAAGCTTTCTTT. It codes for CAIHRVGDTEAFF.

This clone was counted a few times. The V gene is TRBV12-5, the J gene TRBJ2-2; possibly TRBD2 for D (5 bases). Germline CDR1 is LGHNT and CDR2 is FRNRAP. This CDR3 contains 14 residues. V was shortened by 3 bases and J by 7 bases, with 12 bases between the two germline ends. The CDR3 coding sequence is TGTGCTAGTGGTTTTGCAAGTGGAGGCGGGGAGCTGTTTTTT. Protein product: CASGFASGGGELFF.

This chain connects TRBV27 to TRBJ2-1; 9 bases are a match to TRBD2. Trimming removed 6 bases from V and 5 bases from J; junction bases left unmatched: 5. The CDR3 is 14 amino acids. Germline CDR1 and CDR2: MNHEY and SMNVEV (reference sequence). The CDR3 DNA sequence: TGTGCCAGCAGGCGACTAGCGGAGCACAATGAGCAGTTCTTC. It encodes CASRRLAEHNEQFF.

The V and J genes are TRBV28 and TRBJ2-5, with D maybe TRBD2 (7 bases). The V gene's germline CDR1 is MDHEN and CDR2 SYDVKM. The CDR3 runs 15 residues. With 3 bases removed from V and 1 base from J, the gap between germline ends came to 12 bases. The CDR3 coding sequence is TGTGCCAGCAGTTTGGACAGCGGGGTCCAAGAGACCCAGTACTTC. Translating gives CASSLDSGVQETQYF.

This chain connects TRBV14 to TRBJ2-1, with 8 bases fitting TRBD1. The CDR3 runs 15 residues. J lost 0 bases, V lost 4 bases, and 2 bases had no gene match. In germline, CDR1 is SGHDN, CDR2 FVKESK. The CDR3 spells CASSRTGLSYNEQFF. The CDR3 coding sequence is TGTGCCAGCAGCCGGACAGGGCTCTCCTACAATGAGCAGTTCTTC.

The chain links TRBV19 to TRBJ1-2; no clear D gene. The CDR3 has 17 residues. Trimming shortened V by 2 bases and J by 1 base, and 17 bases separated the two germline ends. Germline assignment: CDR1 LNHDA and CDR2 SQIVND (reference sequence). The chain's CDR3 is CASSISHWGGLNYGYTF. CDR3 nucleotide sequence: TGTGCCAGTAGTATATCCCACTGGGGAGGCCTTAACTATGGCTACACCTTC.

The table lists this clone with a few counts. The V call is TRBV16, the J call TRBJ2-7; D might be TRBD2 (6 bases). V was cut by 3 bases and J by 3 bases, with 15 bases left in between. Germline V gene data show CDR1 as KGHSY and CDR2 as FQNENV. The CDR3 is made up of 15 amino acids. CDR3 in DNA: TGTGCCAGCAGCCATTTAGCGACTAGGAACTACGAGCAGTACTTC. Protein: CASSHLATRNYEQYF.

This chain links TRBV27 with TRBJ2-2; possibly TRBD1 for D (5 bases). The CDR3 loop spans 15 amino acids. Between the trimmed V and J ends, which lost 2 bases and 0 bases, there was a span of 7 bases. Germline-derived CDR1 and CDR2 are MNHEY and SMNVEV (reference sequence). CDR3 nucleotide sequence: TGTGCCAGCAGTTTAAGCAGGGCGAACACCGGGGAGCTGTTTTTT. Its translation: CASSLSRANTGELFF.

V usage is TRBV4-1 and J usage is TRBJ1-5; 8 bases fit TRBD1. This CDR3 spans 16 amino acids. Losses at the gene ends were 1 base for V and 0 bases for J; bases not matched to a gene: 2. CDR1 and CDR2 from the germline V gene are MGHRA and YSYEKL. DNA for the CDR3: TGCGCCAGCAGCCAAGGGGGACAGGCTAGCAATCAGCCCCAGCATTTT. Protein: CASSQGGQASNQPQHF.

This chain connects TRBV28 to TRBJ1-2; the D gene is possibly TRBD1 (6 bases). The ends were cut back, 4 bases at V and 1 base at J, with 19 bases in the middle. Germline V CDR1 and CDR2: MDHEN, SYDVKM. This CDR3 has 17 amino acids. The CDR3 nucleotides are TGTGCCAGCAGTTCAACTAAAGGGCAGGGGATTAACTATGGCTACACCTTC. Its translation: CASSSTKGQGINYGYTF.

The DNA of the CDR3 is TGTGCCAGTTCCGAGGGAGCCCGGTGGAATGGCTACACCTTC. It codes for CASSEGARWNGYTF. The rearrangement links TRBV19 to TRBJ1-2; D is uncertain. The V end was cut by 8 bases, the J end by 6 bases, with 19 bases between. The CDR3 contains 14 residues. The germline gives CDR1 LNHDA, CDR2 SQIVND (reference sequence).

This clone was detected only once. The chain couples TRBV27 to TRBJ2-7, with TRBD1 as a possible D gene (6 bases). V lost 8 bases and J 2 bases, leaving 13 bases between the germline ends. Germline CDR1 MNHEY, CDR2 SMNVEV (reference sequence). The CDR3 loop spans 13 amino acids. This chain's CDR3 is CASGGQPAYEQYF. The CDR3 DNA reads TGTGCCAGCGGAGGACAGCCAGCCTACGAGCAGTACTTC.

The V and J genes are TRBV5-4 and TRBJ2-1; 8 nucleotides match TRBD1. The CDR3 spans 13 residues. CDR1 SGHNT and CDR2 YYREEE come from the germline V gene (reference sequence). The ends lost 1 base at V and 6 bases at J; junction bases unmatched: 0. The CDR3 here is CASSLTGGNEQFF. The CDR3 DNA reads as TGTGCCAGCAGCTTGACAGGGGGCAATGAGCAGTTCTTC.

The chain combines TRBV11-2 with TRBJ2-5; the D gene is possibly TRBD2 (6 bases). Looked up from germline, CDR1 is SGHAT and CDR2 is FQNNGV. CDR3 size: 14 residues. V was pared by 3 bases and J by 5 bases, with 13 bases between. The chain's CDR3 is CASSLGGGGETQYF. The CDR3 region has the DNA TGTGCCAGCAGCTTGGGAGGAGGCGGGGAGACCCAGTACTTC.